This passage covers 7 T cell receptor beta chains from one sample sequenced in a study of CD8 T cells in ankylosing spondylitis (dated 2017 in TCRdb). The library was obtained by 5' RACE. For sequencing, an Illumina HiSeq 2500 was employed. TCRdb applied fastp at Q25 and MiXCR to the public reads, then kept only in-frame beta chains. A single entry per CDR3 protein holds the most common genes and DNA from its merged rows. The table for this sample lists 250,000 to 400,000 distinct CDR3 sequences; roughly 11% of them were counted only once. Roughly 9.2% of the sample comes from the top ten. Sequencing was done on a sample of blood, either unsorted or a sorted T cell fraction (not recorded which). The receptor set was obtained from a female donor with ankylosing spondylitis or in good health (not recorded which).

V is TRBV20-1 and J is TRBJ2-7; D not certain. Germline CDR1 is DFQATT and CDR2 is SNEGSKA (reference sequence). Trimming pared 5 bases from V and 11 bases from J, leaving 16 bases between. The CDR3 runs 11 residues. CDR3 protein: CSAVQGPTKYF. The DNA of the CDR3 is TGCAGTGCTGTACAAGGACCAACCAAGTACTTC.

This clonotype occurred many times. The chain links TRBV7-6 to TRBJ1-1, with 8 bases identical to TRBD1. The germline V gene encodes CDR1 SGHVS and CDR2 FNYEAQ. The CDR3 length is 15 residues. The junction had 4 bases not matched to a gene; V was cut back by 4 bases and J by 0 bases. The CDR3 protein is CASSSSTGVNTEAFF. CDR3 in DNA: TGTGCCAGCAGCTCGTCGACAGGGGTGAACACTGAAGCTTTCTTT. Complete variable domain (other parts from reference TRBV7-6 and TRBJ1-1): GAGVSQSPRYKVTKRGQDVALRCDPISGHVSLYWYRQALGQGPEFLTYFNYEAQQDKSGLPNDRFSAERPEGSISTLTIQRTEQRDSAMYRCASSSSTGVNTEAFFGQGTRLTVV.

Ten or more counts support this clonotype. The chain is built from TRBV10-3 and TRBJ1-3, with D maybe TRBD1 (6 bases). The V end was cut by 3 bases, the J end by 2 bases, with 14 bases between. The CDR3 consists of 16 residues. Germline-derived CDR1 and CDR2 are ENHRY and SYGVKD. The CDR3 bases are TGTGCCATCAGTGATGGGCAGGGGATGGCTGGAAACACCATATATTTT. Its translation: CAISDGQGMAGNTIYF.

This clonotype was seen more than once but under ten times. The V gene is TRBV4-2, the J gene TRBJ2-4, with D uncertain. The CDR3 has 16 residues. Trimming took off 1 base at V and 0 bases at J, with 10 bases between the two ends. CDR1 and CDR2 (germline): LGHNA, YNFKEQ. The CDR3 loop is CASSQASREAKNIQYF. The CDR3 DNA sequence: TGTGCCAGCAGCCAAGCTAGTAGAGAAGCCAAAAACATTCAGTACTTC.

This clonotype came up many times. The chain employs TRBV5-1 and TRBJ2-2; D is unresolved. This CDR3 region has 12 residues. The ends were cut back, 7 bases at V and 1 base at J, with 5 bases in the middle. The germline V gene encodes CDR1 SGHRS and CDR2 YFSETQ. As DNA, the CDR3 is TGCGCCAGCGGCGAGAACACCGGGGAGCTGTTTTTT. It codes for CASGENTGELFF. The complete variable domain, with remaining parts taken from reference TRBV5-1 and TRBJ2-2, reads KAGVTQTPRYLIKTRGQQVTLSCSPISGHRSVSWYQQTPGQGLQFLFEYFSETQRNKGNFPGRFSGRQFSNSRSEMNVSTLELGDSALYLCASGENTGELFFGEGSRLTVL.

This sequence joins TRBV7-9 and TRBJ1-4; D is unclear. CDR3 length: 11 residues. Germline assignment: CDR1 SEHNR and CDR2 FQNEAQ (reference sequence). The ends were cut back, 5 bases at V and 11 bases at J, with 9 bases in the middle. CDR3 in DNA: TGTGCCAGCAGCCGAGATAGGAAACTGTTTTTT. It yields the protein CASSRDRKLFF.

This clonotype was counted at least ten times. The rearrangement links TRBV5-5 to TRBJ1-5; maybe TRBD1 (6 bases). Deletions cut 5 bases from V and 3 bases from J, with 12 bases between. The CDR3 runs to 14 residues. Germline V gene data show CDR1 as SGHKS and CDR2 as YYEKEE (reference sequence). CDR3 loop: CASSFGQSNQPQHF. CDR3 sequence (DNA): TGTGCCAGCAGTTTCGGACAGTCCAATCAGCCCCAGCATTTT.